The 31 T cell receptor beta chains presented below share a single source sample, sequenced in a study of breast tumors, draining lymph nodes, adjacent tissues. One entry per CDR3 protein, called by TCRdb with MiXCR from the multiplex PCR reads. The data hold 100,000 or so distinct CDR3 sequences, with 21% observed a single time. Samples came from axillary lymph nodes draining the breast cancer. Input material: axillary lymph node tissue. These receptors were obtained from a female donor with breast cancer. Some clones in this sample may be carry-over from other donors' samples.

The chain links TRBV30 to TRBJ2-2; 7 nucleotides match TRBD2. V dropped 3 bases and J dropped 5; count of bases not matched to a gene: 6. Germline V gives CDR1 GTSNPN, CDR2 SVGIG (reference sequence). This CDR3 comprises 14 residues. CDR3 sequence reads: CAWRPPGGTGELFF. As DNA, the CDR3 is TGTGCCTGGAGACCCCCGGGAGGAACCGGGGAGCTGTTTTTT.

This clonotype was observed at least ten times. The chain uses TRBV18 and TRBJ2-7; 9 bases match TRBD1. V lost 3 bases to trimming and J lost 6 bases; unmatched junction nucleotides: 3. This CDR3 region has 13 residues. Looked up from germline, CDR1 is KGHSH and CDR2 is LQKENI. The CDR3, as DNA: TGTGCCAGCTCACCGGACAGGGGAGCCGAGCAGTACTTC. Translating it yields CASSPDRGAEQYF. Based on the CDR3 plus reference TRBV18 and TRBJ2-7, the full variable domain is NAGVMQNPRHLVRRRGQEARLRCSPMKGHSHVYWYRQLPEEGLKFMVYLQKENIIDESGMPKERFSAEFPKEGPSILRIQQVVRGDSAAYFCASSPDRGAEQYFGPGTRLTVT.

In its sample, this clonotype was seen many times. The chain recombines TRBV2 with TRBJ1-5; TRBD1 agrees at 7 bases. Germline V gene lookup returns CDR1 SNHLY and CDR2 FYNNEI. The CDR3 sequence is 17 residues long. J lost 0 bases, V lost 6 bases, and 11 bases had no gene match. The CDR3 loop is CASRATGAANSNQPQHF. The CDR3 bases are TGTGCCAGCAGGGCTACAGGGGCGGCGAATAGCAATCAGCCCCAGCATTTT.

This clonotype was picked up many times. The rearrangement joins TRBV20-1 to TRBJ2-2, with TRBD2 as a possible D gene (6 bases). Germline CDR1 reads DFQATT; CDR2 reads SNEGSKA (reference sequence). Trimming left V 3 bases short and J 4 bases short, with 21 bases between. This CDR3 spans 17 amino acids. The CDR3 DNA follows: TGCAGTGCTAGCATGACCGGGAGTCGAAAGCGCACCGGGGAGCTGTTTTTT. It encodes CSASMTGSRKRTGELFF.

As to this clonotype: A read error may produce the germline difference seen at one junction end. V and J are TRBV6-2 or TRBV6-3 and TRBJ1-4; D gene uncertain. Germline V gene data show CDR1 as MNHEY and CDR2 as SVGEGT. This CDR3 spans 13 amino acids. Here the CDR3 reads CASGRHSNKKLFF. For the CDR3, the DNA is TGTGCCAGCGGGCGACATAGTAATAAAAAACTGTTTTTT.

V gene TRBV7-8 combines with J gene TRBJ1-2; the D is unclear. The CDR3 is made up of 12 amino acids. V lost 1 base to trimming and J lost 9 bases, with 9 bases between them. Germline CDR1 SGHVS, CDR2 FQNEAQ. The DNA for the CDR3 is TGTGCCAGCAGCTTAGGGGATTTTAGCTACACCTTC. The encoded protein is CASSLGDFSYTF.

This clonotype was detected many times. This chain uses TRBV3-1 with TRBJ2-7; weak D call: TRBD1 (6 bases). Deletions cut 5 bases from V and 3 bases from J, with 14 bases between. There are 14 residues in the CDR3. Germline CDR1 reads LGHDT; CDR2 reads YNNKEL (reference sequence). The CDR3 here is CASSYGLDSYEQYF. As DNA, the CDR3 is TGTGCCAGCAGCTACGGACTGGACAGCTACGAGCAGTACTTC.

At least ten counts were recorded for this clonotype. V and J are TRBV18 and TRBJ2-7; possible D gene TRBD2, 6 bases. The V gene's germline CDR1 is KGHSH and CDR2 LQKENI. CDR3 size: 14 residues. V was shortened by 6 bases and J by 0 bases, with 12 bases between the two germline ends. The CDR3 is CASSRGASSYEQYF. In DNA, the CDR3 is TGTGCCAGCTCCCGCGGGGCAAGCTCCTACGAGCAGTACTTC. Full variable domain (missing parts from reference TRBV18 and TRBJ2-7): NAGVMQNPRHLVRRRGQEARLRCSPMKGHSHVYWYRQLPEEGLKFMVYLQKENIIDESGMPKERFSAEFPKEGPSILRIQQVVRGDSAAYFCASSRGASSYEQYFGPGTRLTVT.

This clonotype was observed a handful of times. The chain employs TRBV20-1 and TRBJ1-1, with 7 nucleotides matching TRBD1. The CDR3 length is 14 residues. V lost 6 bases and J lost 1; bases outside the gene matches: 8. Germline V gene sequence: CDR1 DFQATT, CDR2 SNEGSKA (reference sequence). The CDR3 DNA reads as TGCAGTGCATCTCCCGGGACAGAGAACACTGAAGCTTTCTTT. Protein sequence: CSASPGTENTEAFF.

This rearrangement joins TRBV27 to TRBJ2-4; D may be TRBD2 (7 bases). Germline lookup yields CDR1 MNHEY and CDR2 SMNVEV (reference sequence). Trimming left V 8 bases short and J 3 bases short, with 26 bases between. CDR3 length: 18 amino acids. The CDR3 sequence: CASGTLGGGGKGKNIQYF. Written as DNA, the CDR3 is TGTGCCAGCGGGACGTTGGGGGGCGGGGGAAAAGGCAAAAACATTCAGTACTTC.

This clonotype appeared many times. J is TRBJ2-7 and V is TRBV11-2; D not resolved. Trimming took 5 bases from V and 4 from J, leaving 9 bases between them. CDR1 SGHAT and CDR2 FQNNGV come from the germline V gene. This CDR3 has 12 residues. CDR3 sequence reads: CASSPERYEQYF. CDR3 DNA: TGTGCCAGCAGCCCAGAGAGGTACGAGCAGTACTTC.

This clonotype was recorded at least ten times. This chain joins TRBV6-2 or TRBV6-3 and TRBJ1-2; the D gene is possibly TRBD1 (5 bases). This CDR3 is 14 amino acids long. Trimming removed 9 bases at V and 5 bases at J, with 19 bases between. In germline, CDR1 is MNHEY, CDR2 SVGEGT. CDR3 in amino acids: CARGASSEFYGYTF. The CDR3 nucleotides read TGTGCCAGAGGGGCGAGTTCAGAATTTTATGGCTACACCTTC.

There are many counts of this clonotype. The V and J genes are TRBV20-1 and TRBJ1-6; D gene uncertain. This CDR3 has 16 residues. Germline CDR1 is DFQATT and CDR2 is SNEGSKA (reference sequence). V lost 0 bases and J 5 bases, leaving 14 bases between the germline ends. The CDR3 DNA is TGCAGTGCTAGAGATCAGATCCTCCCCAATAATTCACCCCTCCACTTT. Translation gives CSARDQILPNNSPLHF.

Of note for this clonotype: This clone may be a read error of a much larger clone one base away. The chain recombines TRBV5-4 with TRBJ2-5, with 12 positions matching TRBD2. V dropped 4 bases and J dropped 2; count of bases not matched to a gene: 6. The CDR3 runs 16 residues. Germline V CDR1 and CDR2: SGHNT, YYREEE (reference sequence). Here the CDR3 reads CASSRTSGVSQETQYF. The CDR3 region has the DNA TGTGCCAGCAGCAGGACTAGCGGGGTATCACAAGAGACCCAGTACTTC.

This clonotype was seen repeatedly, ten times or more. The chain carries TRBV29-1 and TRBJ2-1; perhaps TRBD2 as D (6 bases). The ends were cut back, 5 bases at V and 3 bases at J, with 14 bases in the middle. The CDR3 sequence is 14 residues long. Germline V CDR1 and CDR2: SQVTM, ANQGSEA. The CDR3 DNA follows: TGCAGCGTTATGACGGTAGCGGTCTACAATGAGCAGTTCTTC. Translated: CSVMTVAVYNEQFF.

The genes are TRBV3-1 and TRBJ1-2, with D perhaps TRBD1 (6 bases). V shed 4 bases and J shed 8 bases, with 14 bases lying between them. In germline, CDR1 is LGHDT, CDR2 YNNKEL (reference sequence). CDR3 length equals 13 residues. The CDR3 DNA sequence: TGTGCCAGCAGCCTGCAGGGGTCTAAGGGCTACACCTTC. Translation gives CASSLQGSKGYTF. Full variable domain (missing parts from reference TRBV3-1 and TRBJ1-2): DTAVSQTPKYLVTQMGNDKSIKCEQNLGHDTMYWYKQDSKKFLKIMFSYNNKELIINETVPNRFSPKSPDKAHLNLHINSLELGDSAVYFCASSLQGSKGYTFGSGTRLTVV.

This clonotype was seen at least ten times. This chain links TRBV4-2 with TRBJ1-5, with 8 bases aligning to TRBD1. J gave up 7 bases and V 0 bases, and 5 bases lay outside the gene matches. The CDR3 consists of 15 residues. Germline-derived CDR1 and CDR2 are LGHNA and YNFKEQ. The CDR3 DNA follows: TGTGCCAGCAGCCAAGAGTCCAGGGGGCACCAGCCCCAGCATTTT. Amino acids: CASSQESRGHQPQHF.

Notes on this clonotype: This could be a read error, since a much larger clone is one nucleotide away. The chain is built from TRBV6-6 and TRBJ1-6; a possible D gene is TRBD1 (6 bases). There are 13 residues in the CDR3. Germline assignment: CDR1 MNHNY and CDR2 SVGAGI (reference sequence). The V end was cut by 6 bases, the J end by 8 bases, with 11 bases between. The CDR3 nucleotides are TGTGCCAGCAGGCGACAGGTGGATTCACCCCTCCACTTT. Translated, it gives CASRRQVDSPLHF.

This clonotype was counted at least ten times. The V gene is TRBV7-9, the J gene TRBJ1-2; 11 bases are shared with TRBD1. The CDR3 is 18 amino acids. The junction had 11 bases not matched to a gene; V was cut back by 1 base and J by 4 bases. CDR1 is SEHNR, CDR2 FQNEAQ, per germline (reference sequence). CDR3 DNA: TGTGCCAGCAGCTTAGACCGGACAGGGGGCTTTAATGGCTATGGCTACACCTTC. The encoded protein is CASSLDRTGGFNGYGYTF.

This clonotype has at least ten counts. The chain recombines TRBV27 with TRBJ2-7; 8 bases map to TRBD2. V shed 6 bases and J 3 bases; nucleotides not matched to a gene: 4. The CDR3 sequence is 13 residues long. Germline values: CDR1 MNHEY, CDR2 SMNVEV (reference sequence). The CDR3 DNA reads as TGTGCCAGCAGACCACTAGCGGTCTACGAGCAGTACTTC. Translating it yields CASRPLAVYEQYF.

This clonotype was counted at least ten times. DNA for the CDR3: TGTGCCAGCAGCTTAGGAGCAGGGCGGGGATTTAACACCGGGGAGCTGTTTTTT. This translates into CASSLGAGRGFNTGELFF. The chain combines TRBV7-9 with TRBJ2-2; D might be TRBD2 (6 bases). V was cut by 1 base and J by 2 bases, with 17 bases left in between. Looked up from germline, CDR1 is SEHNR and CDR2 is FQNEAQ (reference sequence). The CDR3 is 18 amino acids.

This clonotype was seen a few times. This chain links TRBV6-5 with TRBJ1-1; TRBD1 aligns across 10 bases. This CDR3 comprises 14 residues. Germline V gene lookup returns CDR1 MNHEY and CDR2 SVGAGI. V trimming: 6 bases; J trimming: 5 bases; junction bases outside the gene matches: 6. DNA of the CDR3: TGTGCCAGCAGGCAGGACAGGGGGGGGACTGAAGCTTTCTTT. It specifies CASRQDRGGTEAFF.

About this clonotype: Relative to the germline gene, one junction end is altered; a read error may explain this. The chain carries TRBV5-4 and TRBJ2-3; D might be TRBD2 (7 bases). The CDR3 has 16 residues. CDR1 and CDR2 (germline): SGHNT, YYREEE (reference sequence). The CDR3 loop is CASSQGWGGGADKQYF. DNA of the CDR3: TGTGCCAGCAGCCAAGGGTGGGGGGGGGGCGCAGATAAGCAGTATTTT.

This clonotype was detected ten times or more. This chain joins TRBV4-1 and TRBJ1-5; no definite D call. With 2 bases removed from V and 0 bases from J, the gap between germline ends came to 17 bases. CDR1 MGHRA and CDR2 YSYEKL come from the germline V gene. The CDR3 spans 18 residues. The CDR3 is CASSQPLGETYSNQPQHF. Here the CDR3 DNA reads TGCGCCAGCAGCCAACCCCTCGGGGAGACTTATAGCAATCAGCCCCAGCATTTT.

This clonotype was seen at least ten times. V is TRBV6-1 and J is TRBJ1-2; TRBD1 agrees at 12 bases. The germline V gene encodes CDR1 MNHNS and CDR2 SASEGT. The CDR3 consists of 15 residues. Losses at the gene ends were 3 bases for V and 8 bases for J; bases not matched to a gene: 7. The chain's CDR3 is CASSDRDRGLGGYTF. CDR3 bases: TGTGCCAGCAGTGACAGGGACAGGGGGCTTGGAGGCTACACCTTC.

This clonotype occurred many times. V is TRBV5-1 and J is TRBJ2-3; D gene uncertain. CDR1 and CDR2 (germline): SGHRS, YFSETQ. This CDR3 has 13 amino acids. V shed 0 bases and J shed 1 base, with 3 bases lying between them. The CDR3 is CASSLDGTDTQYF. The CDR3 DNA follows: TGCGCCAGCAGCTTGGACGGCACAGATACGCAGTATTTT. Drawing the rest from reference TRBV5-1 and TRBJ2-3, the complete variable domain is KAGVTQTPRYLIKTRGQQVTLSCSPISGHRSVSWYQQTPGQGLQFLFEYFSETQRNKGNFPGRFSGRQFSNSRSEMNVSTLELGDSALYLCASSLDGTDTQYFGPGTRLTVL.

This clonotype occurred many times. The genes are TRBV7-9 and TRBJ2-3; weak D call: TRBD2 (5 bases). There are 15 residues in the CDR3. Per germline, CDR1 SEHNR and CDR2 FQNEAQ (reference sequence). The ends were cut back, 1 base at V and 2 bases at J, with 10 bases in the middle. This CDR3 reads CASSLVQRNTDTQYF. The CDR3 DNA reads TGTGCCAGCAGCTTAGTCCAGCGGAACACAGATACGCAGTATTTT. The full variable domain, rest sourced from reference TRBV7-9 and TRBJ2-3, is DTGVSQNPRHKITKRGQNVTFRCDPISEHNRLYWYRQTLGQGPEFLTYFQNEAQLEKSRLLSDRFSAERPKGSFSTLEIQRTEQGDSAMYLCASSLVQRNTDTQYFGPGTRLTVL.

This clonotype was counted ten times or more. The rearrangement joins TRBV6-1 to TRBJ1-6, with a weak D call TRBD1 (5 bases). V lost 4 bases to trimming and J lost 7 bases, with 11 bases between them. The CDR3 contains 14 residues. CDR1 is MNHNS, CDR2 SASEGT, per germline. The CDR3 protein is CASSGGPKNSPLHF. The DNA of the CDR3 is TGTGCCAGCAGTGGGGGACCGAAAAATTCACCCCTCCACTTT.

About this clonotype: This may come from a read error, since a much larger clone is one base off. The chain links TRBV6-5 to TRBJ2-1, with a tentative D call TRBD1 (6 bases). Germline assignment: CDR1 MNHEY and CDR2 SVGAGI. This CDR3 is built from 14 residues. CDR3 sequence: CAGSGQSSYNEQFF. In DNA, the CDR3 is TGTGCCGGCAGCGGACAGTCCTCCTACAATGAGCAGTTCTTC.

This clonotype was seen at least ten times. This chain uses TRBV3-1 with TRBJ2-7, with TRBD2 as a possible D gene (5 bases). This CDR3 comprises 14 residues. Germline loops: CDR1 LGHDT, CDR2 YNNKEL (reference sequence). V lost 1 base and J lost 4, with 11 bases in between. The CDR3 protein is CASSQVVTSYEQYF. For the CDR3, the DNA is TGTGCCAGCAGCCAAGTTGTAACTAGTTACGAGCAGTACTTC.

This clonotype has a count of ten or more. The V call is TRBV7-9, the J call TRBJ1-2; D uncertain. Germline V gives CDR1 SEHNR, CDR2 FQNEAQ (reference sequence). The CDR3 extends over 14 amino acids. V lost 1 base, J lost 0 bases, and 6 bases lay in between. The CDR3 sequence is CASSLGRTNYGYTF. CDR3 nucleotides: TGTGCCAGCAGCTTAGGACGCACTAACTATGGCTACACCTTC.